This TCR beta chain came from a study of T-cell memory formation after mild COVID-19. Study results and limitations: Certain responding clones were present in pre-infection memory, suggesting participation of cross-reactive memory.

This clonotype occurred many times. Its antigen is not known. The V gene's germline CDR1 is ENHRY and CDR2 SYGVKD. V lost 0 bases and J 2 bases, leaving 17 bases between the germline ends. The CDR3 has 18 amino acids. TCRdb ran MiXCR on the 5' RACE reads and lists one entry per CDR3 protein. The sample carries hundreds of thousands of distinct CDR3 sequences, roughly a quarter recorded once. Sequenced input: PBMCs or a T cell subset sorted from them (not recorded which). This chain joins TRBV10-3 and TRBJ1-3; a weak D match, TRBD1 (5 bases). This TCR was sampled from an adult woman who had mild COVID-19 (a few samples of this study predate the infection). Cell type and time point are not known. The CDR3 loop is CAISESIGTPRTGNTIYF. CDR3 coding DNA: TGTGCCATCAGTGAGTCGATAGGGACGCCGAGGACTGGAAACACCATATATTTT.